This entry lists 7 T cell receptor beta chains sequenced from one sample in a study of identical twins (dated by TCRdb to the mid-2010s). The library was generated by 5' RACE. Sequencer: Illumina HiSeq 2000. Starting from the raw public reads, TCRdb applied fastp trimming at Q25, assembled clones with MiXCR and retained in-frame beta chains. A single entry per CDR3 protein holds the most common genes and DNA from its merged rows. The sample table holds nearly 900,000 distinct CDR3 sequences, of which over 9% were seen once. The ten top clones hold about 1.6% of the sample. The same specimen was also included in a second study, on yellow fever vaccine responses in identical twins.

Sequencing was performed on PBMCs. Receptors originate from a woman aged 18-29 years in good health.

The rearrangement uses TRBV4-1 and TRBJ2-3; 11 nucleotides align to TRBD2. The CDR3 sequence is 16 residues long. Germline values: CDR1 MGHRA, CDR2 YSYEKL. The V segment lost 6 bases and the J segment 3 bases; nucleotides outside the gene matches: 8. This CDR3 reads CASRTLAGGLTDTQYF. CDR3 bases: TGCGCCAGCAGGACGTTAGCGGGGGGGCTGACAGATACGCAGTATTTT.

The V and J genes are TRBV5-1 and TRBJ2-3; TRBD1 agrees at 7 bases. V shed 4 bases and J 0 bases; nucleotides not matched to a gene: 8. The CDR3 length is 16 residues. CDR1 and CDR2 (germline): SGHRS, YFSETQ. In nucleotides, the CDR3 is TGCGCCAGCAGCCGTGCAGGGACAGTAAGCACAGATACGCAGTATTTT. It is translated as CASSRAGTVSTDTQYF.

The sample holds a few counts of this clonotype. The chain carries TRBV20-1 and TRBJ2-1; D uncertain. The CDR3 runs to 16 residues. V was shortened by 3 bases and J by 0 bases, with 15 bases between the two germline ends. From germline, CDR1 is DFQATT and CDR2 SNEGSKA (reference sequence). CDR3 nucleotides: TGCAGTGCTAGGAAGGGTACCAAGAGCTCCTACAATGAGCAGTTCTTC. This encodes CSARKGTKSSYNEQFF.

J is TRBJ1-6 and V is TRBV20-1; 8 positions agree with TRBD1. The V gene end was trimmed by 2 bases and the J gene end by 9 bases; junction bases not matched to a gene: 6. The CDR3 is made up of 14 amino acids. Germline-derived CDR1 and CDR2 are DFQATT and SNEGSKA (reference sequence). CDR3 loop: CSARMGTGSSPLHF. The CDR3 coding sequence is TGCAGTGCTAGAATGGGGACAGGTAGTTCACCCCTCCACTTT.

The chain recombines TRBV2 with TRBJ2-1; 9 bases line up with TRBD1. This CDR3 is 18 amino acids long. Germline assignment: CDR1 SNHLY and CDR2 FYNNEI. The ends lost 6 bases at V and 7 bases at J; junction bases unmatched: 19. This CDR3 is CASREYGLIGQGRNEQFF. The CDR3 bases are TGTGCCAGCAGGGAATACGGCCTAATTGGACAGGGGAGAAATGAGCAGTTCTTC.

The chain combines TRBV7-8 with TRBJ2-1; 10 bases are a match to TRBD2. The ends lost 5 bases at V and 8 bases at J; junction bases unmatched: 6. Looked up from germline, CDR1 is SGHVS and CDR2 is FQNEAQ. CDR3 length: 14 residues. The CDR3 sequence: CASSPAGGPDEQFF. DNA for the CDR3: TGTGCCAGCAGCCCAGCGGGAGGGCCCGATGAGCAGTTCTTC.

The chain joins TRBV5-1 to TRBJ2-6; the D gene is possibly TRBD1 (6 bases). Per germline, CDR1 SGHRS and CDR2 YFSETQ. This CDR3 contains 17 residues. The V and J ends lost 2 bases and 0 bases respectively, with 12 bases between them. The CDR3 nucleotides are TGCGCCAGCAGCTTCTCAGGGGATAGCTCTGGGGCCAACGTCCTGACTTTC. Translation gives CASSFSGDSSGANVLTF.